The 19 T cell receptor beta chains below come from one sample, sequenced in a study of OX40 agonist ivuxolimab in advanced cancers. The repertoire was sequenced with immunoSEQ multiplex PCR; TCRdb's copy has only in-frame clones and lacks some. The sample contains approximately 79,000 clones, around 87% of which appear only once. This sample comprised CD4+ or CD8+ T cells sorted from blood, obtained in a trial of the OX40 agonist ivuxolimab. The receptor set was obtained from an adult with an advanced solid tumor such as melanoma, head and neck, liver or kidney cancer.

This chain joins TRBV11-2 and TRBJ2-1, with 8 bases identical to TRBD2. This CDR3 is built from 15 residues. V trimming: 0 bases; J trimming: 3 bases; junction bases outside the gene matches: 1. Germline CDR1 SGHAT, CDR2 FQNNGV. The CDR3 spells CASSLDTSGYNEQFF. The CDR3 region has the DNA TGTGCCAGCAGCTTAGATACTAGCGGCTACAATGAGCAGTTCTTC.

This clone appeared once. The V and J genes are TRBV7-7 and TRBJ2-5, with 8 bases lining up with TRBD2. V was pared by 1 base and J by 5 bases, with 6 bases of the junction left unmatched. In germline, CDR1 is SSHAT, CDR2 FNYEAQ (reference sequence). The CDR3 length is 15 residues. The CDR3 bases are TGTGCCAGCAGCTTAGGGCGGGGGGCGAGGGAGACCCAGTACTTC. It is translated as CASSLGRGARETQYF.

The chain combines TRBV4-3 with TRBJ1-3, with TRBD1 as a possible D gene (6 bases). The CDR3 extends over 15 amino acids. Germline V CDR1 and CDR2: LGHNA, YSLEER. The ends were cut back, 1 base at V and 4 bases at J, with 11 bases in the middle. The CDR3 sequence: CASSQVAGAGNTIYF. The CDR3 bases are TGCGCCAGCAGCCAAGTGGCAGGGGCCGGAAACACCATATATTTT.

The rearrangement uses TRBV19 and TRBJ1-4; the D gene is possibly TRBD1 (5 bases). Germline V gives CDR1 LNHDA, CDR2 SQIVND (reference sequence). The CDR3 is 15 amino acids. V was cut by 4 bases and J by 10 bases, with 19 bases left in between. The CDR3 DNA reads TGTGCCAGTAGTACCTCTGACAGCCTGGTTAGAAAACTGTTTTTT. This translates into CASSTSDSLVRKLFF.

J is TRBJ2-7 and V is TRBV12-5, with unresolved D. This CDR3 has 13 amino acids. Trimming pared 1 base from V and 3 bases from J, leaving 7 bases between. Germline lookup yields CDR1 LGHNT and CDR2 FRNRAP. The CDR3 region has the DNA TGTGCTAGTGGTTTGGAGGGCCGCTACGAGCAGTACTTC. It encodes CASGLEGRYEQYF.

The chain carries TRBV7-9 and TRBJ1-4, with a tentative D call TRBD1 (5 bases). V was trimmed by 10 bases and J by 3 bases, leaving 27 bases between them. Germline CDR1 is SEHNR and CDR2 is FQNEAQ (reference sequence). The length of the CDR3 is 18 residues. The CDR3: CANPEGLELIVANEKLFF. DNA for the CDR3: TGTGCCAACCCCGAGGGGTTAGAACTCATTGTAGCTAATGAAAAACTGTTTTTT.

The V and J genes are TRBV5-6 and TRBJ2-2; 7 bases match TRBD1. Germline trimming cut 3 bases from V and 2 bases from J; bases unmatched to any gene: 4. In germline, CDR1 is SGHDT, CDR2 YYEEEE. This CDR3 contains 15 residues. The CDR3 region is CASSYYRGNTGELFF. Here the CDR3 DNA reads TGTGCCAGCAGCTACTACAGGGGTAACACCGGGGAGCTGTTTTTT. Full variable domain (remainder filled in from reference TRBV5-6 and TRBJ2-2): DAGVTQSPTHLIKTRGQQVTLRCSPKSGHDTVSWYQQALGQGPQFIFQYYEEEERQRGNFPDRFSGHQFPNYSSELNVNALLLGDSALYLCASSYYRGNTGELFFGEGSRLTVL.

This rearrangement joins TRBV6-1 to TRBJ1-2; 9 nucleotides line up with TRBD1. Germline V gene sequence: CDR1 MNHNS, CDR2 SASEGT. Trimming at V came to 3 bases and at J to 5 bases, leaving 10 bases not matched to a gene. The CDR3 sequence is 16 residues long. The CDR3 region is CASSETGGWAAYGYTF. The CDR3 DNA is TGTGCCAGCAGTGAGACAGGGGGGTGGGCAGCATATGGCTACACCTTC.

This chain connects TRBV2 to TRBJ1-6; D is possibly TRBD1 (6 bases). V lost 8 bases, J lost 5 bases, and 7 bases lay in between. This CDR3 contains 12 residues. CDR1 and CDR2 (germline): SNHLY, FYNNEI. The CDR3 DNA sequence: TGTGCCAGCGGACAGAATAATTCACCCCTCCACTTT. Translation: CASGQNNSPLHF.

V gene TRBV2 combines with J gene TRBJ1-2; 11 bases align to TRBD1. This CDR3 has 14 amino acids. Trimming took 2 bases from V and 7 from J; bases not matched to a gene: 3. The germline CDR1 and CDR2 sequences are SNHLY and FYNNEI. The CDR3 nucleotides are TGTGCCAGCAGTGAACAGGGACAGGGGGTTGGCTACACCTTC. Encoded protein: CASSEQGQGVGYTF.

The V gene is TRBV27, the J gene TRBJ2-1, with D perhaps TRBD1 (5 bases). This CDR3 spans 13 amino acids. Germline values: CDR1 MNHEY, CDR2 SMNVEV (reference sequence). The germline V and J ends were trimmed by 8 bases and 1 base, with 9 bases remaining between them. The CDR3 sequence is CASAQGSYNEQFF. The CDR3 nucleotides are TGTGCCAGCGCTCAGGGATCCTACAATGAGCAGTTCTTC.

Only one count was recorded for this clone. The genes are TRBV10-3 and TRBJ2-3; 9 nucleotides line up with TRBD2. This CDR3 region has 14 residues. The germline V gene encodes CDR1 ENHRY and CDR2 SYGVKD. V lost 5 bases to trimming and J lost 1 base; unmatched junction nucleotides: 1. CDR3 sequence reads: CAISLAGGTDTQYF. DNA for the CDR3: TGTGCCATCAGTTTAGCGGGGGGCACAGATACGCAGTATTTT.

The chain couples TRBV6-6 to TRBJ1-6; 7 nucleotides align to TRBD1. This CDR3 has 15 residues. V was clipped by 7 bases and J by 9 bases; unmatched bases: 12. Germline assignment: CDR1 MNHNY and CDR2 SVGAGI (reference sequence). The CDR3 protein is CASNEDPRGSSPLHF. CDR3 in DNA: TGTGCCAGCAACGAGGATCCCAGGGGGAGTTCACCCCTCCACTTT.

The chain employs TRBV10-1 and TRBJ2-2; D unresolved. V lost 4 bases to trimming and J lost 1 base, with 10 bases between them. Per the germline V gene, CDR1 is WNHNN and CDR2 is SYGVQD (reference sequence). The CDR3 sequence is 15 residues long. CDR3 sequence: CASSGEKMNTGELFF. For the CDR3, the DNA is TGCGCCAGCAGTGGAGAGAAAATGAACACCGGGGAGCTGTTTTTT.

For this clone: Other DNA sequences from this sample encode an identical CDR3 as well. The chain employs TRBV18 and TRBJ2-7, with unresolved D. V lost 3 bases to trimming and J lost 4 bases, with 7 bases between them. This CDR3 has 12 amino acids. Germline CDR1 KGHSH, CDR2 LQKENI. CDR3 amino acids: CASSPNPYEQYV. CDR3 in DNA: TGTGCCAGCTCACCTAACCCTTACGAGCAGTACGTC.

The genes are TRBV28 and TRBJ1-1, with unresolved D. CDR1 is MDHEN, CDR2 SYDVKM, per germline. Deletions cut 10 bases from V and 1 base from J, with 13 bases between. The CDR3 length is 13 residues. The CDR3 region is CATAGSSNTEAFF. CDR3 in DNA: TGTGCCACCGCGGGGTCTTCGAACACTGAAGCTTTCTTT.

CDR3 bases: TGTGCCTGGATGGCAGGGAGCTCCTACAATGAGCAGTTCTTC. Translated, it gives CAWMAGSSYNEQFF. J is TRBJ2-1 and V is TRBV30; D tentatively reads TRBD1 or TRBD2 (5 bases each). V was pared by 4 bases and J by 0 bases, with 10 bases between. This CDR3 is built from 14 residues. Germline values: CDR1 GTSNPN, CDR2 SVGIG (reference sequence).

The chain is built from TRBV5-1 and TRBJ1-3, with D tentatively TRBD1 (5 bases). With 4 bases removed from V and 3 bases from J, the gap between germline ends came to 17 bases. Germline CDR1 and CDR2: SGHRS and YFSETQ. CDR3 length: 16 residues. The CDR3 coding sequence is TGCGCCAGCAGCCCCGGGGGGAAAAGTGGTGGAAACACCATATATTTT. Amino acids: CASSPGGKSGGNTIYF. Combining the CDR3 with reference TRBV5-1 and TRBJ1-3 gives the whole variable domain KAGVTQTPRYLIKTRGQQVTLSCSPISGHRSVSWYQQTPGQGLQFLFEYFSETQRNKGNFPGRFSGRQFSNSRSEMNVSTLELGDSALYLCASSPGGKSGGNTIYFGEGSWLTVV.

The genes are TRBV5-4 and TRBJ1-4; no firm D call. This CDR3 region has 13 residues. Trimming stripped 2 bases from V and 8 bases from J, with 10 bases between. Germline V lookup: CDR1 SGHNT, CDR2 YYREEE (reference sequence). The CDR3 spells CASSFREGEKLFF. The CDR3 bases are TGTGCCAGCAGCTTTCGTGAGGGAGAAAAACTGTTTTTT.